These 26 T cell receptor beta chains share one sample of origin, sequenced in a study of T cell responses to AZD1222 COVID-19 vaccine. TCRdb's copy holds only in-frame clones and misses some; the assay was immunoSEQ multiplex PCR. The sample has around 150,000 clones, 85% to 95% seen once; the top ten hold over 4.5%. The sequencing used peripheral blood, collected 28 days after the second AZD1222 dose. These receptors all stem from an adult who received the AZD1222 COVID-19 vaccine.

V and J are TRBV27 and TRBJ1-2; D gene uncertain. Trimming shortened V by 2 bases and J by 6 bases, and 16 bases separated the two germline ends. Germline V gene sequence: CDR1 MNHEY, CDR2 SMNVEV (reference sequence). The CDR3 runs 15 residues. Here the CDR3 DNA reads TGTGCCAGCAGTTTACAAGCCTCAGTTCGGGATGGCTACACCTTC. Protein product: CASSLQASVRDGYTF.

The chain employs TRBV20-1 and TRBJ2-1; D is undetermined. The V gene lost 3 bases and the J gene lost 1 base, with 10 bases spanning the gap. The CDR3 length is 14 residues. Germline lookup yields CDR1 DFQATT and CDR2 SNEGSKA (reference sequence). The CDR3 sequence is CSASGPQSYNEQFF. In DNA, the CDR3 is TGCAGTGCTAGTGGACCCCAATCCTACAATGAGCAGTTCTTC.

The rearrangement joins TRBV5-8 to TRBJ2-4; 8 bases agree with TRBD2. Germline V gene sequence: CDR1 SGHTS, CDR2 YDEGEE. Germline trimming cut 0 bases from V and 4 bases from J; bases unmatched to any gene: 9. The CDR3 is made up of 17 amino acids. CDR3 region: CASSLGRAGVRKNIQYF. The CDR3 DNA reads as TGTGCCAGCAGCTTGGGACGAGCGGGAGTTAGAAAAAACATTCAGTACTTC.

The V call is TRBV9, the J call TRBJ2-7, with TRBD2 as a possible D gene (7 bases). Per the germline V gene, CDR1 is SGDLS and CDR2 is YYNGEE. Trimming cost V 0 bases and J 3 bases, with 13 bases left between them. The CDR3 loop spans 15 amino acids. CDR3 loop: CASSVEGGSSYEQYF. CDR3 DNA: TGTGCCAGCAGCGTAGAGGGGGGGTCAAGCTACGAGCAGTACTTC.

This clone was counted a single time. J is TRBJ1-1 and V is TRBV25-1; no reliable D call. Germline loops: CDR1 MGHDK, CDR2 SYGVNS. This CDR3 is 14 amino acids long. V was clipped by 1 base and J by 6 bases, with 12 bases between them. CDR3 nucleotides: TGTGCCAGCAGTGAATCCCCCCAATTGGCTGAAGCTTTCTTT. Protein sequence: CASSESPQLAEAFF.

This chain uses TRBV19 with TRBJ1-6, with 8 positions matching TRBD1. CDR1 is LNHDA and CDR2 is SQIVND in the germline V gene (reference sequence). With 7 bases clipped from V and 8 bases from J, the junction kept 7 bases outside the gene matches. The CDR3 is 14 residues long. Here the CDR3 reads CASNDRGWHSPLHF. DNA for the CDR3: TGTGCCAGTAATGACAGGGGATGGCATTCACCCCTCCACTTT.

This chain joins TRBV23-1 and TRBJ2-1; D is possibly TRBD1 or TRBD2 (5 bases each). TRBV23-1 is an ORF for which the function is uncertain. V was clipped by 0 bases and J by 8 bases, with 11 bases between them. The CDR3 totals 14 residues. Here the CDR3 reads CASSQSGRDHEQFF. Written as DNA, the CDR3 is TGCGCCAGCAGTCAATCAGGCAGGGACCATGAGCAGTTCTTC.

The chain couples TRBV6-6 to TRBJ1-1, with D uncertain. The CDR3 covers 12 residues. The germline V and J ends were trimmed by 6 bases and 1 base, with 6 bases remaining between them. Germline V gives CDR1 MNHNY, CDR2 SVGAGI (reference sequence). CDR3: CASRTKNTEAFF. The DNA for the CDR3 is TGTGCCAGCAGAACGAAGAACACTGAAGCTTTCTTT.

The J gene is TRBJ1-1, the V gene TRBV7-9; 7 bases fit TRBD1. With 5 bases clipped from V and 5 bases from J, the junction kept 5 bases outside the gene matches. This CDR3 contains 13 residues. From germline, CDR1 is SEHNR and CDR2 FQNEAQ (reference sequence). CDR3: CASSGRGRTEAFF. CDR3 nucleotides: TGTGCCAGCAGCGGCAGGGGGAGGACTGAAGCTTTCTTT. Variable domain in full (rest from reference TRBV7-9 and TRBJ1-1): DTGVSQNPRHKITKRGQNVTFRCDPISEHNRLYWYRQTLGQGPEFLTYFQNEAQLEKSRLLSDRFSAERPKGSFSTLEIQRTEQGDSAMYLCASSGRGRTEAFFGQGTRLTVV.

The gene calls are TRBV14 and TRBJ2-3, with 10 nucleotides matching TRBD2. J was trimmed by 3 bases and V by 0 bases; bases with no gene match: 0. Germline CDR1 reads SGHDN; CDR2 reads FVKESK. This CDR3 has 15 residues. The CDR3: CASSQELAGTDTQYF. The DNA of the CDR3 is TGTGCCAGCAGCCAAGAACTAGCGGGAACAGATACGCAGTATTTT.

The chain employs TRBV30 and TRBJ1-1, with TRBD1 as a possible D gene (5 bases). CDR3 length: 14 residues. Germline V gene data show CDR1 as GTSNPN and CDR2 as SVGIG (reference sequence). Trimming stripped 2 bases from V and 0 bases from J, with 10 bases between. Here the CDR3 DNA reads TGTGCCTGGAGTCCGACAGCCATGAACACTGAAGCTTTCTTT. Amino acids: CAWSPTAMNTEAFF. Based on the CDR3 plus reference TRBV30 and TRBJ1-1, the full variable domain is SQTIHQWPATLVQPVGSPLSLECTVEGTSNPNLYWYRQAAGRGLQLLFYSVGIGQISSEVPQNLSASRPQDRQFILSSKKLLLSDSGFYLCAWSPTAMNTEAFFGQGTRLTVV.

This clone has only a few counts. This rearrangement joins TRBV6-5 to TRBJ1-5; D remains unclear. Germline V lookup: CDR1 MNHEY, CDR2 SVGAGI. Trimming removed 4 bases from V and 7 bases from J, with 17 bases in between. This CDR3 has 15 residues. The CDR3 loop is CASSSTQEVSQPQHF. The CDR3 DNA is TGTGCCAGCAGTTCTACGCAAGAAGTGAGCCAGCCCCAGCATTTT.

CDR3 sequence reads: CASFRAEHNEQFF. CDR3 nucleotide sequence: TGCGCCAGCTTTCGGGCCGAGCACAATGAGCAGTTCTTC. This chain uses TRBV5-1 with TRBJ2-1, with D hard to call. The CDR3 runs to 13 residues. Germline-derived CDR1 and CDR2 are SGHRS and YFSETQ. Trimming left V 7 bases short and J 5 bases short, with 13 bases between.

The V call is TRBV30, the J call TRBJ1-1; D gene ambiguous. There are 13 residues in the CDR3. Germline CDR1 reads GTSNPN; CDR2 reads SVGIG (reference sequence). V was cut by 0 bases and J by 3 bases, with 8 bases left in between. The CDR3 protein is CAWSVQKYTEAFF. The CDR3 DNA reads TGTGCCTGGAGTGTACAGAAATACACTGAAGCTTTCTTT.

V and J are TRBV7-6 and TRBJ2-5; D ambiguous. This CDR3 contains 17 residues. CDR1 SGHVS and CDR2 FNYEAQ come from the germline V gene. V lost 1 base and J lost 6, with 21 bases in between. CDR3 region: CASSLEVIPVSFQTQYF. CDR3 nucleotide sequence: TGTGCCAGCAGCTTAGAGGTGATCCCCGTTAGCTTTCAGACCCAGTACTTC.

The chain uses TRBV5-1 and TRBJ2-2; 8 nucleotides line up with TRBD2. CDR1 is SGHRS, CDR2 YFSETQ, per germline. Losses at the gene ends were 5 bases for V and 2 bases for J; bases not matched to a gene: 5. This CDR3 has 15 amino acids. The CDR3 DNA reads as TGCGCCAGCAGTCGGGAGGGAACCAACACCGGGGAGCTGTTTTTT. This sequence encodes CASSREGTNTGELFF.

The gene calls are TRBV5-4 and TRBJ2-3; 7 nucleotides match TRBD1. Germline CDR1 SGHNT, CDR2 YYREEE (reference sequence). The length of the CDR3 is 14 residues. V was clipped by 4 bases and J by 2 bases; unmatched bases: 4. In DNA, the CDR3 is TGTGCCAGCAGCAGACAGGGACCCACAGATACGCAGTATTTT. Encoded protein: CASSRQGPTDTQYF.

The V call is TRBV6-2 or TRBV6-3, the J call TRBJ1-2, with D possibly TRBD1 on 5 matching bases. Germline CDR1 MNHEY, CDR2 SVGEGT. The CDR3 is 14 residues long. V lost 4 bases and J 3 bases, leaving 12 bases between the germline ends. CDR3 sequence (DNA): TGTGCCAGCAGTTCCGAGGGGAGATACTATGGCTACACCTTC. Amino acid sequence: CASSSEGRYYGYTF.

The chain recombines TRBV30 with TRBJ2-7, with 12 bases that match TRBD2. Trimming removed 0 bases from V and 2 bases from J; junction bases left unmatched: 14. The CDR3 covers 19 residues. Per germline, CDR1 GTSNPN and CDR2 SVGIG (reference sequence). CDR3 coding DNA: TGTGCCTGGAGTGTACTAGGGGCTAGCGGGAGGGCCCGTCCCTACGAGCAGTACTTC. It encodes CAWSVLGASGRARPYEQYF.

The chain employs TRBV6-5 and TRBJ1-1; TRBD1 matches 8 bases. The CDR3 loop spans 14 amino acids. V trimming: 2 bases; J trimming: 5 bases; junction bases outside the gene matches: 4. CDR1 and CDR2 from the germline V gene are MNHEY and SVGAGI. The CDR3 DNA is TGTGCCAGCAGTTACGCCAGGGGGCGGACTGAAGCTTTCTTT. It codes for CASSYARGRTEAFF.

The V gene is TRBV12-3 or TRBV12-4, the J gene TRBJ1-1; D remains unclear. The CDR3 is made up of 13 amino acids. The V gene lost 5 bases and the J gene lost 5 bases, with 12 bases spanning the gap. The CDR3 sequence: CASSPRYTTEAFF. The CDR3 DNA reads as TGTGCCAGCAGTCCCCGTTACACGACTGAAGCTTTCTTT.

The chain carries TRBV28 and TRBJ2-7; 8 bases fit TRBD1. The CDR3 is 15 amino acids. V was clipped by 4 bases and J by 0 bases; unmatched bases: 5. Germline CDR1 reads MDHEN; CDR2 reads SYDVKM. As DNA, the CDR3 is TGTGCCAGCAGTTCCACAGGGGGAGGCTCCTACGAGCAGTACTTC. Protein sequence: CASSSTGGGSYEQYF.

V and J are TRBV27 and TRBJ1-5; D not certain. Germline CDR1 is MNHEY and CDR2 is SMNVEV (reference sequence). Trimming removed 8 bases at V and 7 bases at J, with 15 bases between. The CDR3 consists of 13 residues. Here the CDR3 DNA reads TGTGCCAGCCGATTATCAGCGGGACAGCCCCAGCATTTT. This translates into CASRLSAGQPQHF.

This chain joins TRBV9 and TRBJ1-1; D is ambiguous. The germline V gene encodes CDR1 SGDLS and CDR2 YYNGEE. V was clipped by 0 bases and J by 2 bases, with 5 bases between them. The CDR3 runs to 13 residues. The CDR3 DNA reads as TGTGCCAGCAGCGTAGTACAAAACACTGAAGCTTTCTTT. Translated, it gives CASSVVQNTEAFF.

The rearrangement uses TRBV2 and TRBJ1-1; D gene ambiguous. Germline CDR1 SNHLY, CDR2 FYNNEI. The V end was cut by 6 bases, the J end by 4 bases, with 12 bases between. The length of the CDR3 is 13 residues. CDR3 bases: TGTGCCAGCAGAGTAGTATTTTCCACTGAAGCTTTCTTT. Its protein product is CASRVVFSTEAFF.

The rearrangement links TRBV19 to TRBJ1-3; tentatively, D is TRBD1 (5 bases). Germline V CDR1 and CDR2: LNHDA, SQIVND (reference sequence). The CDR3 loop spans 15 amino acids. Trimming shortened V by 1 base and J by 0 bases, and 7 bases separated the two germline ends. CDR3 amino acids: CASSIGQTSGNTIYF. In DNA, the CDR3 is TGTGCCAGTAGTATAGGACAGACCTCTGGAAACACCATATATTTT.